The 13 T cell receptor beta chains given below trace back to one sample, sequenced in a study of post-analysis software for immune sequencing data. Study-wide results and caveats: Comparison of patients with controls showed five TRBV segments more frequent in patients, TRBV5-6, TRBV5-1 and TRBV20-1 among them.

These receptors' antigens are unknown. Sequencing libraries made from TCR beta cDNA carried unique molecular identifiers. MiXCR was run by TCRdb on the PCR reads, yielding one entry per CDR3 protein. The table records hundreds of thousands of distinct CDR3 sequences, around 53% of them present only once. The sample was blood. The receptors come from a girl between 10 and 17 years old with multiple sclerosis.

This clonotype has only a few counts. The chain recombines TRBV11-2 with TRBJ2-7; D unclear. The length of the CDR3 is 15 residues. Germline V gene lookup returns CDR1 SGHAT and CDR2 FQNNGV. Trimming removed 0 bases from V and 0 bases from J, with 9 bases in between. The DNA for the CDR3 is TGTGCCAGCAGCTTAGACAGGACGAGCTCCTACGAGCAGTACTTC. As protein: CASSLDRTSSYEQYF. Full variable domain (rest looked up from reference TRBV11-2 and TRBJ2-7): EAGVAQSPRYKIIEKRQSVAFWCNPISGHATLYWYQQILGQGPKLLIQFQNNGVVDDSQLPKDRFSAERLKGVDSTLKIQPAKLEDSAVYLCASSLDRTSSYEQYFGPGTRLTVT.

The V call is TRBV5-5, the J call TRBJ1-2; the match to TRBD1 covers 11 bases. The CDR3 is 16 residues long. V lost 0 bases, J lost 9 bases, and 10 bases stayed unmatched. Germline loops: CDR1 SGHKS, CDR2 YYEKEE (reference sequence). CDR3 nucleotides: TGTGCCAGCAGCTTGGGCCCGGGACAGGGGGTTTCGAGCTACACCTTC. Residues: CASSLGPGQGVSSYTF.

The chain has TRBV5-1 and TRBJ2-4; 8 nucleotides align to TRBD1. The end of the DNA fits TRBJ2-7 better, so the J call may be wrong. CDR3 size: 15 residues. From germline, CDR1 is SGHRS and CDR2 YFSETQ. The CDR3 reads CASSLPDRDAYEQYF. DNA of the CDR3: TGCGCCAGCAGCTTGCCGGACAGGGATGCATACGAGCAGTACTTC.

This clonotype was detected a few times. V gene TRBV12-3 or TRBV12-4 combines with J gene TRBJ2-7, with 12 positions matching TRBD2. V was clipped by 6 bases and J by 1 base; unmatched bases: 10. This CDR3 spans 17 amino acids. DNA for the CDR3: TGTGCCAGCAGCCAAAGGCCGACTAGCGGGAGTTCCTACGAGCAGTACTTC. Translation gives CASSQRPTSGSSYEQYF.

There are a few counts of this clonotype. The gene calls are TRBV20-1 and TRBJ1-2, with TRBD1 as a possible D gene (5 bases). The CDR3 covers 13 residues. V was shortened by 0 bases and J by 2 bases, with 7 bases between the two germline ends. Germline assignment: CDR1 DFQATT and CDR2 SNEGSKA (reference sequence). The CDR3, as DNA: TGCAGTGCTAGAGATTGGACAAACTATGGCTACACCTTC. Translation gives CSARDWTNYGYTF.

This clonotype was counted many times. The chain recombines TRBV2 with TRBJ2-5; D is ambiguous. Trimming removed 4 bases at V and 5 bases at J, with 5 bases between. The CDR3 has 11 residues. Germline V lookup: CDR1 SNHLY, CDR2 FYNNEI. The CDR3 DNA follows: TGTGCCAGCAGTGCTAGGGAGACCCAGTACTTC. Translation: CASSARETQYF.

The chain combines TRBV12-3 or TRBV12-4 with TRBJ2-7, with 7 bases lining up with TRBD1. This CDR3 has 13 residues. The V gene end was trimmed by 7 bases and the J gene end by 7 bases; junction bases not matched to a gene: 10. CDR3 in DNA: TGTGCCAGCACTCCGACAGGGTTTGGAGAGCAGTACTTC. Translation gives CASTPTGFGEQYF.

The chain links TRBV12-3 or TRBV12-4 to TRBJ2-5; perhaps TRBD2 as D (7 bases). This CDR3 is 15 amino acids long. Trimming took 6 bases from V and 6 from J, leaving 20 bases between them. The CDR3 coding sequence is TGTGCCAGCAGCCACGGGGGGCGAGATGAGCAGACCCAGTACTTC. As protein: CASSHGGRDEQTQYF.

The chain couples TRBV20-1 to TRBJ1-2; the D gene is possibly TRBD1 (6 bases). V lost 0 bases and J lost 0, with 11 bases in between. Per germline, CDR1 DFQATT and CDR2 SNEGSKA (reference sequence). This CDR3 comprises 15 residues. CDR3 residues: CSARDPSGANYGYTF. The CDR3 nucleotides are TGCAGTGCTAGAGATCCCTCAGGGGCTAACTATGGCTACACCTTC.

This clonotype was picked up a small number of times. V and J are TRBV14 and TRBJ2-3; D is ambiguous. The ends were cut back, 0 bases at V and 4 bases at J, with 11 bases in the middle. Germline V gene lookup returns CDR1 SGHDN and CDR2 FVKESK. The CDR3 length is 15 residues. This chain's CDR3 is CASSQEYSGADTQYF. The DNA for the CDR3 is TGTGCCAGCAGCCAAGAGTATTCAGGCGCAGATACGCAGTATTTT.

This clonotype was seen a few times. The chain couples TRBV5-4 to TRBJ2-7; 9 positions match TRBD1. This CDR3 region has 13 residues. V was pared by 3 bases and J by 5 bases, with 3 bases of the junction left unmatched. Germline V CDR1 and CDR2: SGHNT, YYREEE (reference sequence). CDR3 DNA: TGTGCCAGCAGCTGGGACAGGGCCCACGAGCAGTACTTC. Translated: CASSWDRAHEQYF.

This clonotype is a singleton in its sample. V and J are TRBV14 and TRBJ2-3, with no clear D. Germline assignment: CDR1 SGHDN and CDR2 FVKESK. This CDR3 has 15 residues. Trimming removed 2 bases from V and 2 bases from J, with 11 bases in between. The CDR3 here is CASSQPGIFTDTQYF. The CDR3 region has the DNA TGTGCCAGCAGCCAACCAGGAATTTTCACAGATACGCAGTATTTT.

The genes are TRBV20-1 and TRBJ2-4; 11 bases line up with TRBD1. V shed 3 bases, J shed 2 bases, and the junction held 9 bases outside the gene matches. Germline loops: CDR1 DFQATT, CDR2 SNEGSKA (reference sequence). This CDR3 contains 17 residues. The CDR3 reads CSASPPGTGGPKNIQYF. CDR3 DNA sequence: TGCAGTGCTAGCCCCCCCGGGACAGGGGGGCCCAAAAACATTCAGTACTTC.